One sample yielded the 28 T cell receptor beta chains listed below, sequenced in a study of shared clonotypes between healthy human individuals. Method: immunoSEQ multiplex PCR; TCRdb's copy keeps in-frame clones and lacks some. This table has about 1.1 million clones, approximately 78% appearing once. The source material was memory CD4+ T cells from PBMCs. Subset reported: CD45RA-negative fraction. The receptors come from a man aged 18 to 30 in good health. Some clones in this sample may be carry-over from other donors' samples.

This chain connects TRBV28 to TRBJ2-7, with D perhaps TRBD2 (6 bases). Trimming stripped 5 bases from V and 0 bases from J, with 14 bases between. Germline loops: CDR1 MDHEN, CDR2 SYDVKM. The CDR3 runs to 15 residues. CDR3 nucleotides: TGTGCCAGCAGTAATAGCGGAGCGAGCTCCTACGAGCAGTACTTC. This sequence encodes CASSNSGASSYEQYF.

This rearrangement joins TRBV6-6 to TRBJ2-2; no definite D call. V was clipped by 2 bases and J by 13 bases, with 14 bases between them. CDR1 is MNHNY and CDR2 is SVGAGI in the germline V gene (reference sequence). The CDR3 covers 13 residues. CDR3 DNA sequence: TGTGCCAGCAGTTACCAAGATCTTCGAAGGCTGTTTTTT. Translated: CASSYQDLRRLFF.

The chain employs TRBV7-2 and TRBJ2-5; no clear D gene. CDR1 and CDR2 from the germline V gene are SGHTA and FQGNSA. The CDR3 extends over 14 amino acids. With 3 bases removed from V and 2 bases from J, the gap between germline ends came to 10 bases. The CDR3: CASSFGSVQETQYF. CDR3 nucleotides: TGTGCCAGCAGCTTCGGGTCGGTACAAGAGACCCAGTACTTC.

The V and J genes are TRBV4-3 and TRBJ2-1; TRBD2 aligns across 12 bases. The CDR3 is 20 amino acids. The V and J ends lost 0 bases and 0 bases, in that order; junction bases with no gene match: 9. Looked up from germline, CDR1 is LGHNA and CDR2 is YSLEER. For the CDR3, the DNA is TGCGCCAGCAGCCAAGAGGTGATGGCTAGCGGGAGGGTCTCCTACAATGAGCAGTTCTTC. Encoded protein: CASSQEVMASGRVSYNEQFF.

This clone appeared a single time. V is TRBV18 and J is TRBJ1-1, with 7 bases fitting TRBD1. This CDR3 is 15 amino acids long. Germline trimming cut 3 bases from V and 11 bases from J; bases unmatched to any gene: 15. The germline V gene encodes CDR1 KGHSH and CDR2 LQKENI. The CDR3 sequence: CASSPSENRGIGAFF. The CDR3 DNA is TGTGCCAGCTCACCCTCCGAGAACAGGGGTATCGGGGCTTTCTTT.

This chain connects TRBV28 to TRBJ2-5; D is ambiguous. The germline V gene has CDR1 MDHEN and CDR2 SYDVKM. The CDR3 has 13 residues. Trimming shortened V by 2 bases and J by 2 bases, and 6 bases separated the two germline ends. CDR3 region: CASSLNPQETQYF. In DNA, the CDR3 is TGTGCCAGCAGTTTAAACCCACAAGAGACCCAGTACTTC. The complete variable domain, with remaining parts taken from reference TRBV28 and TRBJ2-5, reads DVKVTQSSRYLVKRTGEKVFLECVQDMDHENMFWYRQDPGLGLRLIYFSYDVKMKEKGDIPEGYSVSREKKERFSLILESASTNQTSMYLCASSLNPQETQYFGPGTRLLVL.

This clone showed up many times. This chain uses TRBV27 with TRBJ2-5; D might be TRBD2 (6 bases). Germline CDR1 MNHEY, CDR2 SMNVEV (reference sequence). The CDR3 is 14 amino acids. V dropped 5 bases and J dropped 7 bases, with 17 bases sitting between them. CDR3 in DNA: TGTGCCAGCAGTCGCCAGCGGGTCCCTGCGACCCAGTACTTC. Translating it yields CASSRQRVPATQYF.

As DNA, the CDR3 is TGTGCCAGCAGCTTAAACGAGGGACTGTCCCGACCCTACAATGAGCAGTTCTTC. The encoded protein is CASSLNEGLSRPYNEQFF. J is TRBJ2-1 and V is TRBV7-9; tentative D call: TRBD2 (6 bases). This CDR3 spans 18 amino acids. The ends were cut back, 2 bases at V and 2 bases at J, with 19 bases in the middle. Germline-derived CDR1 and CDR2 are SEHNR and FQNEAQ (reference sequence). The full variable domain, in which reference TRBV7-9 and TRBJ2-1 provide the parts outside the CDR3, is DTGVSQNPRHKITKRGQNVTFRCDPISEHNRLYWYRQTLGQGPEFLTYFQNEAQLEKSRLLSDRFSAERPKGSFSTLEIQRTEQGDSAMYLCASSLNEGLSRPYNEQFFGPGTRLTVL.

This clone showed up just a few times. The chain uses TRBV6-5 and TRBJ1-2, with D possibly matching TRBD1 (6 bases). The germline CDR1 and CDR2 sequences are MNHEY and SVGAGI. The CDR3 consists of 14 residues. V lost 4 bases to trimming and J lost 3 bases, with 12 bases between them. The CDR3 sequence is CASSFRRTDYGYTF. CDR3 bases: TGTGCCAGCAGTTTCCGTAGGACAGACTATGGCTACACCTTC.

This chain uses TRBV19 with TRBJ1-2; D not resolved. V was trimmed by 1 base and J by 9 bases, leaving 12 bases between them. The CDR3 totals 13 residues. Germline CDR1 and CDR2: LNHDA and SQIVND (reference sequence). The CDR3 DNA reads as TGTGCCAGTAGTATAGTTGGGAGAGGAAGCTACACCTTC. Its protein product is CASSIVGRGSYTF.

The chain links TRBV2 to TRBJ2-2, with 7 bases that match TRBD2. Losses at the gene ends were 5 bases for V and 0 bases for J; bases not matched to a gene: 3. The germline CDR1 and CDR2 sequences are SNHLY and FYNNEI. CDR3 length equals 15 residues. The CDR3: CASSFLAANTGELFF. The CDR3 nucleotides read TGTGCCAGCAGTTTTCTAGCGGCGAACACCGGGGAGCTGTTTTTT.

Note on this clone: The sample has other DNA sequences that encode this CDR3 too. This sequence joins TRBV7-7 and TRBJ2-1, with 9 positions matching TRBD1. The V and J ends lost 5 bases and 5 bases, in that order; junction bases with no gene match: 7. Germline V gives CDR1 SSHAT, CDR2 FNYEAQ (reference sequence). The CDR3 is made up of 15 amino acids. In nucleotides, the CDR3 is TGTGCCAGCAGCCCCGGGACAGGGCCTAACAATGAGCAGTTCTTC. Its protein is CASSPGTGPNNEQFF.

The CDR3 protein is CSVEGGARSSEQFF. The CDR3 DNA reads as TGCAGCGTTGAAGGTGGGGCAAGGTCTTCGGAGCAGTTCTTC. The chain joins TRBV29-1 to TRBJ2-1, with D tentatively TRBD1 (5 bases). Germline values: CDR1 SQVTM, CDR2 ANQGSEA. CDR3 size: 14 residues. Trimming shortened V by 1 base and J by 10 bases, and 17 bases separated the two germline ends.

This chain joins TRBV7-9 and TRBJ2-5; 9 positions agree with TRBD2. This CDR3 region has 15 residues. From germline, CDR1 is SEHNR and CDR2 FQNEAQ (reference sequence). V trimming: 5 bases; J trimming: 5 bases; junction bases outside the gene matches: 9. Here the CDR3 reads CASSVNSGRGETQYF. CDR3 bases: TGTGCCAGCAGCGTGAATAGCGGGAGAGGGGAGACCCAGTACTTC.

This clone was counted only a few times. V is TRBV19 and J is TRBJ1-5; D remains unclear. V lost 8 bases to trimming and J lost 5 bases, with 10 bases between them. This CDR3 comprises 12 residues. Germline V gene lookup returns CDR1 LNHDA and CDR2 SQIVND (reference sequence). The DNA of the CDR3 is TGTGCCAGTGAGGGTTCGGATCAGCCCCAGCATTTT. The encoded protein is CASEGSDQPQHF. The variable domain in full, with the rest retrieved from reference TRBV19 and TRBJ1-5, is DGGITQSPKYLFRKEGQNVTLSCEQNLNHDAMYWYRQDPGQGLRLIYYSQIVNDFQKGDIAEGYSVSREKKESFPLTVTSAQKNPTAFYLCASEGSDQPQHFGDGTRLSIL.

The J gene is TRBJ1-2, the V gene TRBV5-6, with D possibly matching TRBD1 (6 bases). V lost 3 bases, J lost 6 bases, and 12 bases lay in between. The CDR3 extends over 13 amino acids. Per the germline V gene, CDR1 is SGHDT and CDR2 is YYEEEE. This CDR3 reads CASSSGTSDGYTF. The CDR3 DNA reads as TGTGCCAGCAGCTCCGGGACATCCGATGGCTACACCTTC.

The V and J genes are TRBV21-1 and TRBJ2-7. TRBV21-1 is marked as a pseudogene. The CDR3 has 14 amino acids. This chain's CDR3 is CASSGRMLSYEQYF. The CDR3 DNA sequence: TGTGCCAGCAGCGGACGAATGCTTTCCTACGAGCAGTACTTC.

The chain couples TRBV28 to TRBJ2-7; 10 nucleotides line up with TRBD2. V lost 1 base and J lost 4; bases outside the gene matches: 1. The length of the CDR3 is 14 residues. Germline values: CDR1 MDHEN, CDR2 SYDVKM. The CDR3 nucleotides are TGTGCCAGCAGTTTATATAGCGGGAGGTACGAGCAGTACTTC. Its protein product is CASSLYSGRYEQYF.

This chain uses TRBV5-6 with TRBJ2-7; D is unclear. Germline V gene sequence: CDR1 SGHDT, CDR2 YYEEEE. The CDR3 sequence is 12 residues long. Trimming took off 5 bases at V and 4 bases at J, with 10 bases between the two ends. CDR3: CASSLPGYEQYF. CDR3 nucleotides: TGTGCCAGCAGTTTGCCAGGATACGAGCAGTACTTC.

This chain links TRBV15 with TRBJ2-1; 10 bases line up with TRBD2. The CDR3 length is 16 residues. The germline CDR1 and CDR2 sequences are LNHNV and YYDKDF (reference sequence). V lost 0 bases, J lost 7 bases, and 6 bases stayed unmatched. DNA of the CDR3: TGTGCCACCAGCAGAGAACCCTCGGGACTAGCGAATGAGCAGTTCTTC. Amino acids: CATSREPSGLANEQFF.

Written as DNA, the CDR3 is TGTGCCAGCTCACCTAGTGGACTAGCGGGAGGTTATGAGTTCTTC. It yields the protein CASSPSGLAGGYEFF. The rearrangement links TRBV18 to TRBJ2-1, with 14 positions matching TRBD2. J was trimmed by 14 bases and V by 3 bases; bases with no gene match: 9. The CDR3 loop spans 15 amino acids. Germline-derived CDR1 and CDR2 are KGHSH and LQKENI. Complete variable domain (other parts from reference TRBV18 and TRBJ2-1): NAGVMQNPRHLVRRRGQEARLRCSPMKGHSHVYWYRQLPEEGLKFMVYLQKENIIDESGMPKERFSAEFPKEGPSILRIQQVVRGDSAAYFCASSPSGLAGGYEFFGPGTRLTVL.

The sample holds a few counts of this clone. This rearrangement joins TRBV7-2 to TRBJ2-2; D is tentatively TRBD1 or TRBD2 (6 bases each). Between the trimmed V and J ends, which lost 3 bases and 4 bases, there was a span of 9 bases. CDR3 length: 14 amino acids. Per the germline V gene, CDR1 is SGHTA and CDR2 is FQGNSA. The CDR3 DNA reads as TGTGCCAGCAGCTTCGGAGGGGGCACCGGGGAGCTGTTTTTT. Its translation is CASSFGGGTGELFF.

J is TRBJ2-3 and V is TRBV18; D gene ambiguous. This CDR3 has 15 amino acids. Trimming removed 4 bases from V and 0 bases from J, with 11 bases in between. Germline V gene sequence: CDR1 KGHSH, CDR2 LQKENI. CDR3 in DNA: TGTGCCAGCTCACAAGACTTCTCTAGCACAGATACGCAGTATTTT. This gives the protein CASSQDFSSTDTQYF.

The CDR3 spells CASSFSEGETEAFF. CDR3 DNA sequence: TGTGCCAGCAGCTTTAGCGAGGGGGAGACTGAAGCTTTCTTT. This chain links TRBV7-9 with TRBJ1-1; perhaps TRBD1 as D (6 bases). Germline V gene data show CDR1 as SEHNR and CDR2 as FQNEAQ (reference sequence). Trimming took 3 bases from V and 5 from J, leaving 13 bases between them. This CDR3 comprises 14 residues.

Worth noting for this clone: Likely a read error: the CDR3 ends without its conserved phenylalanine or tryptophan. No DNA is shown, since the ends of the CDR3 on it are uncertain; the CDR3 is the one TCRdb lists. CDR3 loop: CASSLWRDRGPDGHLSL. The chain has TRBV28 and TRBJ1-1; TRBD1, the table's D call, was not compared with the DNA. Germline-derived CDR1 and CDR2 are MDHEN and SYDVKM. The CDR3 comprises 17 residues, both ends counted.

The chain is built from TRBV2 and TRBJ2-1; unclear D gene. The germline V gene has CDR1 SNHLY and CDR2 FYNNEI. The V end lost 1 base, the J end lost 5 bases, and 9 bases lay between the germline ends. This CDR3 has 14 residues. For the CDR3, the DNA is TGTGCCAGCAGTGAAGGTGGGTTTAACAATGAGCAGTTCTTC. Translating gives CASSEGGFNNEQFF. Full variable domain (remainder filled in from reference TRBV2 and TRBJ2-1): EPEVTQTPSHQVTQMGQEVILRCVPISNHLYFYWYRQILGQKVEFLVSFYNNEISEKSEIFDDQFSVERPDGSNFTLKIRSTKLEDSAMYFCASSEGGFNNEQFFGPGTRLTVL.

The rearrangement links TRBV6-1 to TRBJ2-7, with D perhaps being TRBD1 or TRBD2 (5 bases each). This CDR3 is 14 amino acids long. V was clipped by 4 bases and J by 0 bases, with 10 bases between them. Germline-derived CDR1 and CDR2 are MNHNS and SASEGT. The CDR3 DNA reads as TGTGCCAGCAGTGTCGCCGGGACCTCCTACGAGCAGTACTTC. Residues: CASSVAGTSYEQYF.

V and J are TRBV6-5 and TRBJ1-2; no clear D. Germline CDR1 reads MNHEY; CDR2 reads SVGAGI. This CDR3 has 14 residues. Deletions cut 7 bases from V and 7 bases from J, with 19 bases between. Here the CDR3 DNA reads TGTGCCAGCACCGCCCGGACCCAAGGCGGTGGCTACACCTTC. Its translation is CASTARTQGGGYTF.